The rows below give T cell receptor beta chains drawn from one sample of a study of T-cell memory formation after mild COVID-19. TCRdb processed the 5' RACE reads anew with MiXCR; each CDR3 protein has one entry. The sample carries approximately 180,000 distinct CDR3 sequences, approximately 16% recorded once. Sequencing was performed on PBMCs or a T cell subset sorted from them (not recorded which). These receptors were taken from an adult woman who had mild COVID-19 (a few samples of this study predate the infection). Cell type and time point are not known. The CDR3 runs from the conserved cysteine through the conserved F or W. D genes are given only for firm matches. A clone size is listed for some rows: how often the clone was seen (once, few, many), or a class if it is expanded.

clone_size j_call v_call d_call cdr3_nt cdr3_aa
NA TRBJ2-5 TRBV3-1 TRBD2 TGTGCCAGCAGCCAAGGAAGACTAGCGGGCCAAGAGACCCAGTACTTC CASSQGRLAGQETQYF
NA TRBJ2-1 TRBV15 NA TGTGCCACCAGCAGGCGCCCGCCCCAGGGACTGACATCCTACAATGAGCAGTTCTTC CATSRRPPQGLTSYNEQFF
few TRBJ2-5 TRBV20-1 NA TGCAGTGCTAGGTTGCCAGGGAGTGAGACCCAGTACTTC CSARLPGSETQYF
NA TRBJ2-5 TRBV12-3/TRBV12-4 NA TGTGCCAGCAGTTTGGGGGAAGAGACCCAGTACTTC CASSLGEETQYF
few TRBJ2-1 TRBV7-3 TRBD2 TGTGCCAGCAGCTTATTGGCGGGAGGAGTGCATGAGCAGTTCTTC CASSLLAGGVHEQFF
NA TRBJ2-5 TRBV5-1 NA TGCGCCAGCAGCTTGGCGACTACGGAGACCCAGTACTTC CASSLATTETQYF
few TRBJ2-7 TRBV6-2/TRBV6-3 NA TGTGCCAGCAGTTACATGGGGAACTCCTACGAGCAGTACTTC CASSYMGNSYEQYF
few TRBJ2-3 TRBV7-3 NA TGTGCCAGCAGCTTAACGGAAGCGGCCACAGATACGCAGTATTTT CASSLTEAATDTQYF
few TRBJ2-5 TRBV5-6 NA TGTGCCAGCAGCTTGGAACAGTTGGCTTTTCGTGAGACCCAGTACTTC CASSLEQLAFRETQYF
few TRBJ1-5 TRBV2 NA TGTGCCAGCAGTGACGATTCAGGTTCCAATCAGCCCCAGCATTTT CASSDDSGSNQPQHF
NA TRBJ2-5 TRBV7-2 NA TGTGCCAGCGACGGGAGCGCAGGGGCCCAGTACTTC CASDGSAGAQYF
NA TRBJ2-2 TRBV4-1 NA TGCGCCAGCAGGGGGACATTTCGGGTAGCCGGGGAGCTGTTTTTT CASRGTFRVAGELFF
NA TRBJ1-1 TRBV10-3 NA TGTGCCATCAGTTCAGTCGGACAGCTAAACACTGAAGCTTTCTTT CAISSVGQLNTEAFF
few TRBJ2-7 TRBV10-3 TRBD2 TGTGCCATCAGTGTTTTGGCGGGAGACGAGCAGTACTTC CAISVLAGDEQYF
many TRBJ2-2 TRBV7-9 TRBD2 TGTGCCAGCAGCTTTGGGAGGGCCCTCACCGGGGAGCTGTTTTTT CASSFGRALTGELFF
NA TRBJ1-2 TRBV30 NA TGTGCCCTACTCCGGAGGGATGGCTACACCTTC CALLRRDGYTF
few TRBJ2-2 TRBV9 NA TGTGCCAGCAGCGTCCGCCCGGTTGGCGGGGAGCTGTTTTTT CASSVRPVGGELFF
NA TRBJ2-7 TRBV12-3/TRBV12-4 NA TGTGCCAGCAGTCCCATCGGGACAACCTCCTACGAGCAGTACTTC CASSPIGTTSYEQYF
NA TRBJ2-1 TRBV6-5 TRBD2 TGTGCCAGCAGTTACGGCGGGAGTTTCTACAATGAGCAGTTCTTC CASSYGGSFYNEQFF
few TRBJ1-2 TRBV27 NA TGTGCCAGCAGTTTAACAGGGAGCTATGGCTACACCTTC CASSLTGSYGYTF
few TRBJ2-1 TRBV5-1 NA TGCGCCAGCAGCTTGGGGAGACTGGGCTCCTACAATGAGCAGTTCTTC CASSLGRLGSYNEQFF
NA TRBJ2-3 TRBV20-1 NA TGCAGTGCTAGAGATCTGCAGCGGAGGGGGAGAGATACGCAGTATTTT CSARDLQRRGRDTQYF
NA TRBJ2-5 TRBV7-2 NA TGTGCCAGCAGCTTAGGGTATAGCGGAGGACAAGAGACCCAGTACTTC CASSLGYSGGQETQYF
NA TRBJ2-7 TRBV6-5 TRBD1 TGTGCCAGCAGTACGGGAGGACAGGGGGTCTACGAGCAGTACTTC CASSTGGQGVYEQYF
few TRBJ2-7 TRBV20-1 NA TGCAGTGCTAGAGAAGGCAGCTCCTACGAGCAGTACTTC CSAREGSSYEQYF
NA TRBJ2-1 TRBV7-2 NA TGTGCCAGCAGCTTAGGCTCCCTGACTTACAATGAGCAGTTCTTC CASSLGSLTYNEQFF
NA TRBJ2-1 TRBV18 NA TGTGCCAGCTCACCACCGGCAGGGCACAATGAGCAGTTCTTC CASSPPAGHNEQFF
NA TRBJ1-4 TRBV5-1 NA TGCGCCAGCAGCTTGGATCGGGGGGCCGGGGAAAAACTGTTTTTT CASSLDRGAGEKLFF
few TRBJ1-6 TRBV3-1 TRBD1 TGTGCCAGCAGACGCGGACAGGGAAGGTTGATCTCACCCCTCCACTTT CASRRGQGRLISPLHF
NA TRBJ1-2 TRBV2 NA TGTGCCATCCCGGTGGCAGGGCCCTTTAACTATGGCTACACCTTC CAIPVAGPFNYGYTF
many TRBJ2-3 TRBV7-9 NA TGTGCCAGCAGCTTAGAAGGGGTCCCCGCGACGCAGTATTTT CASSLEGVPATQYF
few TRBJ1-1 TRBV29-1 NA TGCAGCGTTATCCGGAACACTGAAGCTTTCTTT CSVIRNTEAFF
many TRBJ2-4 TRBV18 TRBD2 TGTGCCAGCTCACCAACGGGGGGATTCGGGAACATTCAGTACTTC CASSPTGGFGNIQYF
NA TRBJ1-6 TRBV20-1 NA TGCAGTGCTAGTCGGTCGCAGGGGATCAACTCACCCCTCCACTTT CSASRSQGINSPLHF
NA TRBJ2-2 TRBV7-9 NA TGTGCCAGCAGCTTAGGTGGCAGGGGAGACACCGGGGAGCTGTTTTTT CASSLGGRGDTGELFF